This is a list of T cell receptor beta chains from one sample in a study of shared clonotypes between healthy human individuals. Data came from immunoSEQ multiplex PCR; TCRdb stores just in-frame clones and leaves some out. The sample includes 2 million to 2.5 million clones, roughly 96% of them seen just once. Sequencing was performed on naive CD4+ T cells sorted from blood. All receptors derive from a man aged 18 to 30 in good health. Both conserved end residues are part of each CDR3. A D gene is named only where the DNA matches it firmly.

J | V | D | CDR3
TRBJ2-2 | TRBV18 | NA | CASSQRTVTTGELFF
TRBJ1-2 | TRBV28 | NA | CASIRSGQIYGYTF
TRBJ1-1 | TRBV25-1 | NA | CASSALAGSEAFF
TRBJ2-1 | TRBV28 | TRBD2 | CASSLLAGGPNEQFF
TRBJ1-2 | TRBV30 | NA | CAWSAANYGYTF
TRBJ1-1 | TRBV7-8 | NA | CASSFRAGRSSGTEAFF
TRBJ1-4 | TRBV25-1 | NA | CASTSRNEKLFF
TRBJ2-1 | TRBV6-5 | TRBD2 | CASSRIGGSYHEQFF
TRBJ2-5 | TRBV28 | TRBD1 | CASSSGQAQETQYF
TRBJ2-1 | TRBV9 | NA | CASSVLAERGDEQFF
TRBJ2-3 | TRBV29-1 | NA | CSVEDDTDTQYF
TRBJ2-2 | TRBV6-1 | TRBD1 | CASSERRTGGGMNTGELFF
TRBJ1-1 | TRBV6-1 | NA | CASSPYAGLATEAFF
TRBJ1-1 | TRBV5-1 | NA | CASSLEAGLHTEAFF
TRBJ1-5 | TRBV7-2 | NA | CASSLGVDGNQPQHF
TRBJ2-7 | TRBV28 | NA | CASSLRLAYEQYF
TRBJ2-5 | TRBV2 | TRBD1 | CASRDRYQETQYF
TRBJ1-6 | TRBV30 | TRBD1 | CAWSRGAGGRSLPLHF
TRBJ2-1 | TRBV19 | NA | CASSKNNEQFF
TRBJ1-1 | TRBV11-2 | NA | CASSLDGRVGAFF
TRBJ2-7 | TRBV7-9 | TRBD1 | CASSRGTGIYEQYF
TRBJ1-2 | TRBV10-3 | TRBD1 | CAISEDRVAGYTF
TRBJ2-7 | TRBV11-3 | NA | CASSLRDGYEQYF
TRBJ2-4 | TRBV19 | NA | CASSISQGGNIQYF
TRBJ1-2 | TRBV6-6 | NA | CASSYPGAGGYTF
TRBJ2-3 | TRBV10-1 | NA | CASSDGMTSGDERRYTQYF
TRBJ1-1 | TRBV7-2 | NA | CASSLDSNTEAFF
TRBJ1-4 | TRBV28 | NA | CASMGAEKLFF
TRBJ2-7 | TRBV21-1 | NA | CASRAFEGKGEQYF
TRBJ2-1 | TRBV4-1 | TRBD2 | CASSLAPSGINEQFF
TRBJ1-5 | TRBV6-1 | TRBD1 | CASSRTGRDQPQHF
TRBJ2-1 | TRBV14 | NA | CASSQLRGSYNEQFF